One sample yielded the 4 T cell receptor beta chains listed below, sequenced in a study of cytomegalovirus exposure and HLA in healthy donors (dated by TCRdb to between 2016 and 2019). The library relied on the immunoSEQ multiplex PCR assay. A mixture of 60 forward primers for TCR Vbeta segments and 13 reverse primers for TCR Jbeta segments was used in the multiplex PCR. The clones in this table, taken by TCRdb from immuneACCESS, are in-frame only. Not every clone is retained; where verified, under half of the shortfall comes from an unresolved V gene, and the cause of the rest is unknown. A total of about 140,000 clones appear in this sample, more than 70% of them only once. The ten biggest clones cover approximately 2.8% of the sample. The source material was PBMCs. The receptor source for this set is a male donor in good health and CMV-seronegative.

The chain links TRBV6-4 to TRBJ2-1; 9 nucleotides match TRBD2. V was pared by 8 bases and J by 5 bases, with 4 bases of the junction left unmatched. CDR1 and CDR2 (germline): MRHNA, SNTAGT. CDR3 length: 13 residues. The chain's CDR3 is CASSSGDNNEQFF. CDR3 in DNA: TGTGCCAGCTCTAGCGGGGACAACAATGAGCAGTTCTTC.

V usage is TRBV2 and J usage is TRBJ1-5, with D unresolved. The V end lost 3 bases, the J end lost 4 bases, and 13 bases lay between the germline ends. CDR3 length: 15 residues. Germline CDR1 reads SNHLY; CDR2 reads FYNNEI. CDR3 bases: TGTGCCAGCAGTGACTCGACGACTAGGAATCAGCCCCAGCATTTT. Encoded protein: CASSDSTTRNQPQHF.

The V and J genes are TRBV7-9 and TRBJ2-3, with D unclear. Germline-derived CDR1 and CDR2 are SEHNR and FQNEAQ (reference sequence). V was clipped by 9 bases and J by 0 bases, with 10 bases between them. CDR3 length: 13 amino acids. The CDR3 DNA reads as TGTGCCAGTAACATGTCTAGCACAGATACGCAGTATTTT. Encoded protein: CASNMSSTDTQYF.

This clone was detected a few times. The chain recombines TRBV28 with TRBJ1-6; D not resolved. Germline V gene data show CDR1 as MDHEN and CDR2 as SYDVKM. V was trimmed by 2 bases and J by 7 bases, leaving 12 bases between them. CDR3 length equals 15 residues. The CDR3 is CASSLMGRRNSPLHF. Here the CDR3 DNA reads TGTGCCAGCAGTTTAATGGGGAGGAGGAATTCACCCCTCCACTTT.